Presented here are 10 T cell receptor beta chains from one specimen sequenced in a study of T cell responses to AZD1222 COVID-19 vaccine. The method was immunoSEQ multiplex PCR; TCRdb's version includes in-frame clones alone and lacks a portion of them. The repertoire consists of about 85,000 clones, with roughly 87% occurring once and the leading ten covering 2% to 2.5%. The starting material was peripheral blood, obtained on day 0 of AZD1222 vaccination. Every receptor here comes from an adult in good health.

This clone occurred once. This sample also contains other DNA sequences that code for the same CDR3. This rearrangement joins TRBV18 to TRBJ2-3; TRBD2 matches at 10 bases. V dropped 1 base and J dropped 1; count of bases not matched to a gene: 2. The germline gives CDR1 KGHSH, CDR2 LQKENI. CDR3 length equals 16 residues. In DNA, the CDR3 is TGTGCCAGCTCACCACGGCTAGCGGGGGGCACAGATACGCAGTATTTT. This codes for CASSPRLAGGTDTQYF.

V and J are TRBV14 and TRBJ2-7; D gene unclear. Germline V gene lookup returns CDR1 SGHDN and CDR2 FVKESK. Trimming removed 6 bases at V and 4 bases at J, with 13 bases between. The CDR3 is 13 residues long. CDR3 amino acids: CASSRDTIYEQYF. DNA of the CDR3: TGTGCCAGCAGTCGCGACACTATTTACGAGCAGTACTTC. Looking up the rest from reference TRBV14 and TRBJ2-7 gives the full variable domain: EAGVTQFPSHSVIEKGQTVTLRCDPISGHDNLYWYRRVMGKEIKFLLHFVKESKQDESGMPNNRFLAERTGGTYSTLKVQPAELEDSGVYFCASSRDTIYEQYFGPGTRLTVT.

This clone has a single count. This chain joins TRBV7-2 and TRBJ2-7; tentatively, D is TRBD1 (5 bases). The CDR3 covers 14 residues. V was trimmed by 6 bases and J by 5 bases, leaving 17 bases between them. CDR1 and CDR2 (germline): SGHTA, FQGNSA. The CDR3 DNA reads TGTGCCAGCAGTTTGGGGCAGGGTGGAAACGAGCAGTACTTC. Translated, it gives CASSLGQGGNEQYF.

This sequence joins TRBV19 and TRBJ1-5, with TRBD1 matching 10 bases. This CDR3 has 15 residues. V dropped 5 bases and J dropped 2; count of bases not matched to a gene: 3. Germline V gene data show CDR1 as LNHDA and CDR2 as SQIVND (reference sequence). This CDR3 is CASSGDRGGNQPQHF. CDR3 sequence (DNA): TGTGCCAGTAGTGGGGACAGGGGTGGCAATCAGCCCCAGCATTTT.

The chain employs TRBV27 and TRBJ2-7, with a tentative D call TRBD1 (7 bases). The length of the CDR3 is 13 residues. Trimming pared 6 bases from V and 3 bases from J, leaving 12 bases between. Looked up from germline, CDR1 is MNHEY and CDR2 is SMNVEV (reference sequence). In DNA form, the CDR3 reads TGTGCCAGCAGCAGGGGGGCGGGCTACGAGCAGTACTTC. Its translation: CASSRGAGYEQYF.

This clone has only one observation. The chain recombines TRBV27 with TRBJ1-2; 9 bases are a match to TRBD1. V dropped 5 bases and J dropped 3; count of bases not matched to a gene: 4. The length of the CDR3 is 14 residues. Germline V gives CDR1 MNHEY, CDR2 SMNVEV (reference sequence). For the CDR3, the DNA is TGTGCCAGCAGTCGACAGGGGGTCGACTATGGCTACACCTTC. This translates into CASSRQGVDYGYTF.

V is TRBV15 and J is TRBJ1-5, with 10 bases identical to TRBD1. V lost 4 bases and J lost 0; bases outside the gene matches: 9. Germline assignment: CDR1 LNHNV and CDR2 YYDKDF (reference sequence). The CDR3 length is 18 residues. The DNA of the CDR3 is TGTGCCACCAGCACTACCGGGACAGGGGACTATAGCAATCAGCCCCAGCATTTT. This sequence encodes CATSTTGTGDYSNQPQHF. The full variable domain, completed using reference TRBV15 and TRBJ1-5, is DAMVIQNPRYQVTQFGKPVTLSCSQTLNHNVMYWYQQKSSQAPKLLFHYYDKDFNNEADTPDNFQSRRPNTSFCFLDIRSPGLGDTAMYLCATSTTGTGDYSNQPQHFGDGTRLSIL.

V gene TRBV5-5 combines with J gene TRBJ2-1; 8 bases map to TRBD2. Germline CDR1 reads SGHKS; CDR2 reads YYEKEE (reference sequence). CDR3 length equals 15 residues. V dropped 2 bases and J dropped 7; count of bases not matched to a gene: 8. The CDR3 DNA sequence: TGTGCCAGCAGCTTCAGCGGGGGAGTTACAAATGAGCAGTTCTTC. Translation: CASSFSGGVTNEQFF.

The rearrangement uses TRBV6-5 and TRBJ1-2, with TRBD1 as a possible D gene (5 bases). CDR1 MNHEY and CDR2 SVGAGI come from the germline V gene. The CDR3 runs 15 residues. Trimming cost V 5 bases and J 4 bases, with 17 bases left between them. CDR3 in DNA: TGTGCCAGCAGTCCCTATGGGGGGGGGACCTATGGCTACACCTTC. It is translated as CASSPYGGGTYGYTF.

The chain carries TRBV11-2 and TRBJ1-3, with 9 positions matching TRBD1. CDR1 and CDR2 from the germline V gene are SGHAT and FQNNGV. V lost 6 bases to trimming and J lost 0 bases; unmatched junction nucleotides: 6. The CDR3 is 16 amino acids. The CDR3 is CASRPSGQGSGNTIYF. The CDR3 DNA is TGTGCCAGCAGACCATCGGGACAGGGCTCTGGAAACACCATATATTTT.